The clone carrying this T cell receptor (beta chain) has more than one count but fewer than ten. Its antigen remains unknown. The entry originates in a study of CD8 T cells in ankylosing spondylitis. TCRdb itself ran the 5' RACE reads through MiXCR, one entry per CDR3 protein. This sample has roughly 240,000 distinct CDR3 sequences, with roughly 32% found just once. General study results and limits: Blood from ankylosing spondylitis patients appeared to carry a characteristic roughly 8-variant TCR beta motif. Clones tied to disease were said to be significantly enriched in matched ankylosing spondylitis synovial fluid. Within peripheral blood, clones linked to disease were CD8+ and relatively rare.

The clonotype was recovered from a male donor with ankylosing spondylitis or in good health (not recorded which). The sequencing input was blood, either unsorted or a sorted T cell fraction (not recorded which).

This chain's CDR3 is CASGRAINGYEQYF. CDR3 sequence (DNA): TGTGCCAGCGGACGGGCGATCAATGGGTACGAGCAGTACTTC. The V call is TRBV27, the J call TRBJ2-7; no definite D call. CDR1 and CDR2 from the germline V gene are MNHEY and SMNVEV (reference sequence). Trimming removed 8 bases at V and 4 bases at J, with 18 bases between. The CDR3 extends over 14 amino acids.